This T cell receptor (beta chain) appears in the sequencing data of a study of CD8+ T cells in alopecia areata. General study points: There were also resident alphabeta T cells of normal skin sequenced in scalp samples. Elevated clonality characterized lesional scalp relative to normal scalp, particularly in alopecia totalis/universalis.

Germline lookup yields CDR1 MNHEY and CDR2 SMNVEV (reference sequence). The CDR3 extends over 15 amino acids. V shed 5 bases, J shed 3 bases, and the junction held 8 bases outside the gene matches. Concerning this clone itself: Its antigen remains unidentified.

In alopecia areata patients, both lesional scalp punch biopsies and peripheral blood were collected. A FACSAria was used to sort CD4+ and CD8+ T cells. These cells came from PBMCs. Following RNA extraction, reverse transcription yielded cDNA that acted as the sequencing template. Using immunoSEQ multiplex PCR, the repertoire was profiled, and TCRdb retains in-frame clones only, with some absent. The sample holds about 110,000 clones, 45% to 60% seen once. Sequenced: NKG2D-low CD8+ T cells sorted from blood. The chain is built from TRBV27 and TRBJ2-7; 9 bases agree with TRBD1. The sequence came from a human donor with alopecia areata. The CDR3: CASSPVGTGHYEQYF. The CDR3 DNA follows: TGTGCCAGCAGTCCAGTTGGGACAGGGCACTACGAGCAGTACTTC.